Shown below are 30 T cell receptor beta chains from a single sample sequenced in a study of technical replicates of blood from several donors. Clones were read by immunoSEQ multiplex PCR, and TCRdb kept only the in-frame ones, dropping some. The sample yields fewer than 85,000 clones, roughly 94% seen once. The specimen was T cells isolated from PBMCs. Receptors were obtained from a human donor in good health.

This chain uses TRBV9 with TRBJ1-3; the D is unclear. The V and J ends lost 0 bases and 2 bases respectively, with 15 bases between them. CDR1 is SGDLS and CDR2 is YYNGEE in the germline V gene. The CDR3 extends over 17 amino acids. Written as DNA, the CDR3 is TGTGCCAGCAGCGTAGGGGAGTCAGGTCTTACTGGAAACACCATATATTTT. It yields the protein CASSVGESGLTGNTIYF. The full variable domain, completed using reference TRBV9 and TRBJ1-3, is DSGVTQTPKHLITATGQRVTLRCSPRSGDLSVYWYQQSLDQGLQFLIQYYNGEERAKGNILERFSAQQFPDLHSELNLSSLELGDSALYFCASSVGESGLTGNTIYFGEGSWLTVV.

The rearrangement links TRBV27 to TRBJ1-1; D not resolved. The germline V gene has CDR1 MNHEY and CDR2 SMNVEV (reference sequence). The CDR3 contains 16 residues. Trimming took 1 base from V and 0 from J, leaving 12 bases between them. The CDR3 DNA reads as TGTGCCAGCAGTTTATATTACCCGACTGTGAACACTGAAGCTTTCTTT. Amino acids: CASSLYYPTVNTEAFF.

Here the CDR3 reads CASSFYYGKTDTQYF. Here the CDR3 DNA reads TGTGCCAGCAGCTTTTACTACGGTAAAACAGATACGCAGTATTTT. This rearrangement joins TRBV5-4 to TRBJ2-3; D is uncertain. V lost 2 bases to trimming and J lost 3 bases, with 13 bases between them. The CDR3 extends over 15 amino acids. The germline V gene encodes CDR1 SGHNT and CDR2 YYREEE (reference sequence).

The chain has TRBV5-1 and TRBJ1-3; TRBD1 aligns across 7 bases. CDR3 length: 15 amino acids. Germline V CDR1 and CDR2: SGHRS, YFSETQ. The V segment lost 0 bases and the J segment 6 bases; nucleotides outside the gene matches: 6. The chain's CDR3 is CASSLEGTAANTIYF. CDR3 sequence (DNA): TGCGCCAGCAGCTTGGAAGGGACAGCGGCAAACACCATATATTTT.

V and J are TRBV10-1 and TRBJ2-7; TRBD1 matches 9 bases. V lost 2 bases and J lost 7; bases outside the gene matches: 9. CDR3 length: 15 residues. Looked up from germline, CDR1 is WNHNN and CDR2 is SYGVQD (reference sequence). The CDR3: CASSEPEQGAYEQYF. CDR3 DNA sequence: TGCGCCAGCAGTGAGCCCGAACAGGGGGCTTATGAGCAGTACTTC.

The CDR3 coding sequence is TGCGCCAGCAGCCGCGACAGGGTATCCGGAAACACCATATATTTT. This sequence encodes CASSRDRVSGNTIYF. This chain links TRBV4-1 with TRBJ1-3; 7 bases line up with TRBD1. The CDR3 consists of 15 residues. The trim removed 4 bases at V and 4 bases at J, leaving 7 bases unmatched. Germline CDR1 reads MGHRA; CDR2 reads YSYEKL.

The gene calls are TRBV2 and TRBJ2-1; no clear D gene. From germline, CDR1 is SNHLY and CDR2 FYNNEI. V lost 5 bases to trimming and J lost 5 bases, with 10 bases between them. The CDR3 has 13 amino acids. In nucleotides, the CDR3 is TGTGCCAGCAGTCCGACTCGCAACAATGAGCAGTTCTTC. Its protein is CASSPTRNNEQFF.

In regard to this clone: A junction boundary mismatches the germline segment, possibly from a read error. V is TRBV7-7 and J is TRBJ2-1, with 9 nucleotides matching TRBD2. Germline CDR1 reads SSHAT; CDR2 reads FNYEAQ (reference sequence). This CDR3 is 15 amino acids long. The CDR3 DNA reads as TGTGCTAGCAGCTTAGAGCCAGCGGGGGGTATTGAGCAGTTCTTC. Its translation is CASSLEPAGGIEQFF.

This rearrangement joins TRBV6-1 to TRBJ2-1; TRBD2 might be the D (5 bases). Trimming pared 4 bases from V and 0 bases from J, leaving 16 bases between. The CDR3 length is 17 residues. CDR1 and CDR2 (germline): MNHNS, SASEGT. CDR3 amino acids: CASSGLRGSLSYNEQFF. CDR3 coding DNA: TGTGCCAGCAGTGGCCTAAGAGGGTCCCTCTCCTACAATGAGCAGTTCTTC.

The V and J genes are TRBV29-1 and TRBJ2-1, with a possible D match to TRBD1 (6 bases). The CDR3 totals 13 residues. CDR1 is SQVTM, CDR2 ANQGSEA, per germline. With 4 bases removed from V and 4 bases from J, the gap between germline ends came to 11 bases. The CDR3 DNA sequence: TGCAGCGTTGTCAGGGGAAAATACAATGAGCAGTTCTTC. Translation: CSVVRGKYNEQFF.

This chain joins TRBV12-2 and TRBJ2-1; TRBD2, the table's D call, was not compared with the DNA. TRBV12-2 counts as a pseudogene. The length of the CDR3 is 16 residues. CDR3 bases: TGTGCAAGTCGCTCCCCGGGGTTTAAGGTAGACAATGAGCAGTTCTTC. Translating it yields CASRSPGFKVDNEQFF.

The rearrangement links TRBV2 to TRBJ1-5, with D hard to call. Trimming cost V 4 bases and J 4 bases, with 8 bases left between them. CDR3 length: 13 amino acids. Germline V lookup: CDR1 SNHLY, CDR2 FYNNEI. The CDR3 DNA reads as TGTGCCAGCAGTGGGGAGCGTAATCAGCCCCAGCATTTT. It codes for CASSGERNQPQHF.

This clone was picked up one time. The chain employs TRBV2 and TRBJ1-1; possible D gene TRBD1, 6 bases. This CDR3 is 15 amino acids long. Germline CDR1 and CDR2: SNHLY and FYNNEI. V was clipped by 2 bases and J by 4 bases, with 14 bases between them. The CDR3 DNA reads TGTGCCAGCAGTGAACGACAGGAAATGTTCACTGAAGCTTTCTTT. The encoded protein is CASSERQEMFTEAFF.

The chain uses TRBV11-2 and TRBJ1-1; 7 positions match TRBD1. The length of the CDR3 is 12 residues. CDR1 is SGHAT and CDR2 is FQNNGV in the germline V gene. V lost 5 bases, J lost 9 bases, and 6 bases stayed unmatched. CDR3 protein: CASSPTGFKAFF. The CDR3 DNA reads TGTGCCAGCAGCCCGACAGGGTTTAAAGCTTTCTTT.

The V and J genes are TRBV5-1 and TRBJ2-5, with TRBD1 identical over 10 bases. Germline V lookup: CDR1 SGHRS, CDR2 YFSETQ. Trimming cost V 2 bases and J 3 bases; bases outside gene matches: 4. The CDR3 contains 15 residues. The CDR3 reads CASSLRTGGEETQYF. CDR3 nucleotides: TGCGCCAGCAGCTTACGGACAGGGGGGGAAGAGACCCAGTACTTC.

The rearrangement joins TRBV11-2 to TRBJ2-3; TRBD2 might be the D (5 bases). The CDR3 runs to 16 residues. Trimming removed 1 base from V and 3 bases from J, with 14 bases in between. The germline gives CDR1 SGHAT, CDR2 FQNNGV. CDR3 nucleotides: TGTGCCAGCAGCTTAGGAGGAGGAAGCGAAACAGATACGCAGTATTTT. Translation gives CASSLGGGSETDTQYF.

The CDR3 reads CASSVGQGARSLSDEQFF. For the CDR3, the DNA is TGTGCCAGCAGCGTAGGACAGGGGGCTAGATCTCTTAGCGATGAGCAGTTCTTC. The J gene is TRBJ2-1, the V gene TRBV9; 10 bases fit TRBD1. The CDR3 contains 18 residues. CDR1 SGDLS and CDR2 YYNGEE come from the germline V gene. V gave up 0 bases and J gave up 8 bases; unmatched junction bases: 14.

This clone occurred a few times. The V gene is TRBV4-1, the J gene TRBJ1-5, with D tentatively TRBD1 (5 bases). Trimming took 2 bases from V and 2 from J, leaving 13 bases between them. The CDR3 is 16 residues long. Germline values: CDR1 MGHRA, CDR2 YSYEKL. The CDR3 DNA sequence: TGCGCCAGCAGCCAACCACAGGTTCGGGGCAATCAGCCCCAGCATTTT. Protein: CASSQPQVRGNQPQHF.

This clone was seen a single time. The chain uses TRBV6-5 and TRBJ2-3; 7 positions match TRBD1. The V and J ends lost 6 bases and 3 bases, in that order; junction bases with no gene match: 6. CDR3 length equals 14 residues. Germline CDR1 and CDR2: MNHEY and SVGAGI. CDR3 loop: CASSSTGRTDTQYF. The DNA of the CDR3 is TGTGCCAGCAGCTCGACAGGGAGAACAGATACGCAGTATTTT.

This chain connects TRBV27 to TRBJ2-5, with TRBD2 identical over 10 bases. Per the germline V gene, CDR1 is MNHEY and CDR2 is SMNVEV (reference sequence). This CDR3 contains 15 residues. The V segment lost 5 bases and the J segment 4 bases; nucleotides outside the gene matches: 7. The CDR3 DNA follows: TGTGCCAGCAGTCCGACCCTAGCGGGAGTAGAGACCCAGTACTTC. Its protein is CASSPTLAGVETQYF.

The rearrangement links TRBV7-9 to TRBJ2-2; TRBD2 agrees at 7 bases. The V and J ends lost 9 bases and 1 base, in that order; junction bases with no gene match: 8. The CDR3 spans 15 residues. Germline CDR1 and CDR2: SEHNR and FQNEAQ (reference sequence). The CDR3 region is CARGGEEENTGELFF. The CDR3 DNA reads as TGTGCCAGGGGGGGGGAAGAGGAGAACACCGGGGAGCTGTTTTTT.

V gene TRBV4-1 combines with J gene TRBJ2-6, with TRBD1 as a possible D gene (6 bases). Deletions cut 6 bases from V and 0 bases from J, with 15 bases between. Germline CDR1 reads MGHRA; CDR2 reads YSYEKL. The CDR3 is 17 amino acids. The CDR3 region is CASRTYTGTSGANVLTF. In nucleotides, the CDR3 is TGCGCCAGCAGAACTTACACAGGGACCTCTGGGGCCAACGTCCTGACTTTC.

The chain recombines TRBV6-1 with TRBJ1-2, with D perhaps TRBD1 (6 bases). CDR1 and CDR2 from the germline V gene are MNHNS and SASEGT. The V and J ends lost 3 bases and 2 bases respectively, with 10 bases between them. This CDR3 comprises 14 residues. CDR3 loop: CASSDRGQNYGYTF. CDR3 DNA: TGTGCCAGCAGTGATCGCGGACAGAACTATGGCTACACCTTC.

The chain joins TRBV11-2 to TRBJ2-2; 7 positions match TRBD1. Losses at the gene ends were 5 bases for V and 4 bases for J; bases not matched to a gene: 7. The CDR3 contains 15 residues. CDR1 and CDR2 from the germline V gene are SGHAT and FQNNGV. The DNA of the CDR3 is TGTGCCAGCAGCCAACGACAGGGTATCACCGGGGAGCTGTTTTTT. Protein sequence: CASSQRQGITGELFF.

The chain joins TRBV19 to TRBJ1-4, with TRBD1 matching 7 bases. In germline, CDR1 is LNHDA, CDR2 SQIVND (reference sequence). The CDR3 extends over 15 amino acids. The V gene end was trimmed by 3 bases and the J gene end by 10 bases; junction bases not matched to a gene: 11. This CDR3 reads CASSMGTANVGKLFF. CDR3 sequence (DNA): TGTGCCAGTAGTATGGGGACAGCCAACGTGGGAAAACTGTTTTTT.

This clone was detected once. The chain is built from TRBV6-6 and TRBJ1-5, with D tentatively TRBD1 (5 bases). The V end lost 4 bases, the J end lost 6 bases, and 16 bases lay between the germline ends. Germline CDR1 and CDR2: MNHNY and SVGAGI (reference sequence). The CDR3 consists of 15 residues. CDR3 sequence reads: CASSFPGTPGQPQHF. CDR3 in DNA: TGTGCCAGCAGTTTCCCCGGGACTCCCGGTCAGCCCCAGCATTTT.

V usage is TRBV27 and J usage is TRBJ2-5, with 9 bases that match TRBD2. The germline V gene encodes CDR1 MNHEY and CDR2 SMNVEV (reference sequence). CDR3 length: 16 residues. V lost 4 bases to trimming and J lost 4 bases; unmatched junction nucleotides: 10. The CDR3 here is CASSSAGGPIGETQYF. CDR3 bases: TGTGCCAGCAGTTCCGCGGGAGGGCCTATTGGAGAGACCCAGTACTTC.

This chain connects TRBV20-1 to TRBJ1-2; possibly TRBD1 for D (5 bases). Germline assignment: CDR1 DFQATT and CDR2 SNEGSKA (reference sequence). This CDR3 is built from 11 residues. Between the trimmed V and J ends, which lost 8 bases and 2 bases, there was a span of 9 bases. As DNA, the CDR3 is TGCAGTCGGAGGGACAACTATGGCTACACCTTC. Translating gives CSRRDNYGYTF.

The V call is TRBV6-5, the J call TRBJ2-5, with TRBD2 identical over 9 bases. CDR1 and CDR2 from the germline V gene are MNHEY and SVGAGI. The CDR3 is 15 residues long. V lost 5 bases and J lost 4; bases outside the gene matches: 8. The CDR3 nucleotides are TGTGCCAGCAGTCGCGGGGGGGCCATGGGAGAGACCCAGTACTTC. Residues: CASSRGGAMGETQYF.

This chain connects TRBV28 to TRBJ1-5, with D possibly TRBD1 on 5 matching bases. Between the trimmed V and J ends, which lost 5 bases and 0 bases, there was a span of 14 bases. This CDR3 is 16 amino acids long. Germline CDR1 and CDR2: MDHEN and SYDVKM. The CDR3 is CASSRGGGFSNQPQHF. CDR3 nucleotide sequence: TGTGCCAGCAGTAGGGGCGGGGGTTTTAGCAATCAGCCCCAGCATTTT.